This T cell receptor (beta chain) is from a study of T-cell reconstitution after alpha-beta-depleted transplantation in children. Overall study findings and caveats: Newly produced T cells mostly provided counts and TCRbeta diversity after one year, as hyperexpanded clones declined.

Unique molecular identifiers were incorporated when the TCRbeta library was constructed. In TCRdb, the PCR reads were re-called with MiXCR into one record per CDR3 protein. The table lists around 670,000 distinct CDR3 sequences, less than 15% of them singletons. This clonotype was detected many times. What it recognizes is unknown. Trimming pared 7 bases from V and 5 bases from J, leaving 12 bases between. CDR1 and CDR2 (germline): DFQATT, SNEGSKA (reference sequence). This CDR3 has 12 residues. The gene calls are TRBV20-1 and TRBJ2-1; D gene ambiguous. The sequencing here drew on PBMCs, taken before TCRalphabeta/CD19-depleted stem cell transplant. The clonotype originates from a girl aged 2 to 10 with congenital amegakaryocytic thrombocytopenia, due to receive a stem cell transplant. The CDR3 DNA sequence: TGCAGTGTGGACCGCACGAACAATGAGCAGTTCTTC. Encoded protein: CSVDRTNNEQFF.